This T cell receptor (beta chain) was profiled in a study of Tregs in tolerant kidney transplant recipients. Study as a whole: Recipients received nonmyeloablative bone marrow transplants from related graft donors, with transient mixed chimerism. Study-level points and caveats: Biological reproducibility was not directly addressed in this study. The most relevant donor-specific Treg TCRbeta repertoire apparently came from expansion with activated donor B cells.

Sequenced by immunoSEQ multiplex PCR; TCRdb stores in-frame clones only, minus some. This table holds just under 65,000 clones, 95% to 98% found once. About this clone: Antigen unknown.

In germline, CDR1 is MNHEY, CDR2 SMNVEV (reference sequence). The V end was cut by 10 bases, the J end by 2 bases, with 24 bases between. This CDR3 has 16 residues. Sequences were derived from Tregs from blood, sampled before the transplant. This chain links TRBV27 with TRBJ2-7, with D uncertain. This receptor was taken from a human donor who received a combined kidney and bone marrow transplant. The CDR3 DNA follows: TGTGCCAACGGTCGGTTACGACTCCTTTTCCCCTACGAGCAGTACTTC. The encoded protein is CANGRLRLLFPYEQYF.